This T cell receptor beta chain was obtained from a study of beta chain features in type 1 diabetes. The CDR3 contains 15 residues. The V gene lost 4 bases and the J gene lost 2 bases, with 15 bases spanning the gap. The germline CDR1 and CDR2 sequences are SGDLS and YYNGEE. Turning to this clone: Antigen: not known.

Via the markers CD45RO/CCR7/CD25/CD127/CD95/CD27, stem cell-like memory, regulatory, central memory and naive CD4+ cells were sorted. Once sorted, every population was more than 95% pure. Whole-study results and caveats: Type 1 diabetes patients had moderately but significantly shorter TCRB CDR3s in all four CD4+ subsets.

Expressed TCRB transcripts were sequenced after all isolated RNA was converted to cDNA. Average reads for naive, central memory and regulatory T cell samples were 3.5 million to 4.5 million. Assay: immunoSEQ multiplex PCR; the TCRdb copy retains only in-frame clones and omits some. Found here are roughly 250,000 clones, roughly 20% of them singletons; the top ten hold 0.028%. V is TRBV9 and J is TRBJ1-2; maybe TRBD1 (6 bases). Sequenced: naive CD4+ T cells from blood. This clonotype originated in a middle-aged woman with type 1 diabetes. The CDR3 bases are TGTGCCAGCAGCCTTTCAAACAGGGAGAACTATGGCTACACCTTC. Its translation is CASSLSNRENYGYTF.